A selection of T cell receptor beta chains follows, all from one sample in a study of CD8+ T cells in alopecia areata. Method: immunoSEQ multiplex PCR; TCRdb's copy keeps in-frame clones and lacks some. The table lists 150,000 to 200,000 clones, just under 60% of them singletons. The specimen was CD4+ T cells sorted from blood, collected at week 0. These receptor sequences come from a human donor with alopecia areata. The CDR3 runs from the conserved cysteine through the conserved F or W. The D gene is left open where the match is weak. Size is omitted from some rows. Given values are once, few, many or a class for expanded clones.

clone size,J gene,V gene,D gene,CDR3 protein,CDR3 DNA
few,TRBJ1-5,TRBV29-1,.,CSVEYDSNQPQHF,TGCAGCGTTGAGTATGATAGCAATCAGCCCCAGCATTTT
.,TRBJ2-5,TRBV11-2,.,CASSLFASGARTQETQYF,TGTGCCAGCAGCTTGTTCGCTTCAGGGGCCAGGACGCAAGAGACCCAGTACTTC
.,TRBJ2-3,TRBV5-1,.,CASSFGDTQYF,TGCGCCAGCAGCTTCGGGGATACGCAGTATTTT
.,TRBJ2-3,TRBV5-6,.,CASREEGIATDTQYF,TGTGCCAGCAGGGAGGAGGGGATAGCAACAGATACGCAGTATTTT
once,TRBJ1-6,TRBV30,.,CAWGRQVNSPLHF,TGTGCCTGGGGGAGACAGGTGAATTCACCCCTCCACTTT
.,TRBJ2-2,TRBV30,.,CAWSVGGTGELFF,TGTGCCTGGAGTGTAGGTGGCACCGGGGAGCTGTTTTTT
.,TRBJ2-1,TRBV7-8,TRBD1,CASSLDRGYQFF,TGTGCCAGCAGCTTAGACAGGGGATATCAGTTCTTC
.,TRBJ1-2,TRBV19,TRBD1,CASRRDRGRGYTF,TGTGCCAGTAGGAGGGACAGGGGAAGAGGCTACACCTTC
.,TRBJ2-3,TRBV30,.,CAWSVTDTQYF,TGTGCCTGGAGTGTAACAGATACGCAGTATTTT
.,TRBJ2-2,TRBV5-4,TRBD2,CASSFLAGGPLGELFF,TGTGCCAGCAGCTTCCTCGCGGGGGGGCCACTCGGGGAGCTGTTTTTT
.,TRBJ1-4,TRBV29-1,.,CSVDPGTNEKLFF,TGCAGCGTTGATCCCGGTACTAATGAAAAACTGTTTTTT
.,TRBJ2-1,TRBV4-1,.,CASSQDAGRNEQFF,TGCGCCAGCAGCCAAGATGCGGGGCGTAATGAGCAGTTCTTC
.,TRBJ1-2,TRBV5-1,TRBD1,CASSQIPGQGLGYTF,TGCGCCAGCAGCCAAATCCCGGGACAGGGGCTTGGCTACACCTTC
once,TRBJ2-7,TRBV23-1,.,CASSQSYWRVDEQYF,TGCGCCAGCAGTCAAAGCTATTGGAGGGTCGACGAGCAGTACTTC
few,TRBJ2-3,TRBV7-9,TRBD1,CASSLTLGTGADTQYF,TGTGCCAGCAGCTTAACCCTAGGGACAGGAGCAGATACGCAGTATTTT
once,TRBJ2-5,TRBV19,.,CASSPRGETQYF,TGTGCCAGTAGTCCCAGAGGAGAGACCCAGTACTTC
.,TRBJ2-5,TRBV30,TRBD2,CAWSVGTSGQETQYF,TGTGCCTGGAGTGTAGGGACTAGCGGGCAAGAGACCCAGTACTTC
few,TRBJ2-1,TRBV11-3,.,CASSLGPRNEQFF,TGTGCCAGCAGCTTAGGGCCGAGGAATGAGCAGTTCTTC
.,TRBJ1-2,TRBV6-1,.,CASSEGGPNYGYTF,TGTGCCAGCAGTGAAGGGGGCCCGAACTATGGCTACACCTTC
few,TRBJ1-2,TRBV6-6,.,CASSYSYGYTF,TGTGCCAGCAGTTACTCATATGGCTACACCTTC
.,TRBJ2-1,TRBV9,.,CASSPRGYNEQFF,TGTGCCAGCAGCCCAAGGGGCTACAATGAGCAGTTCTTC
.,TRBJ2-7,TRBV12-5,TRBD1,CASVRGQDNYEQYF,TGTGCTAGTGTTCGAGGACAGGATAACTACGAGCAGTACTTC
.,TRBJ2-5,TRBV5-1,TRBD2,CASSQAGINQQETQYF,TGCGCCAGCAGTCAAGCGGGAATAAACCAACAAGAGACCCAGTACTTC
.,TRBJ2-3,TRBV29-1,TRBD1,CSVPGQVFSSGDTQYF,TGCAGCGTGCCGGGACAGGTGTTTTCCTCAGGAGATACGCAGTATTTT
.,TRBJ2-7,TRBV30,.,CATERGHEQYF,TGTGCTACCGAAAGGGGACACGAGCAGTACTTC
.,TRBJ2-3,TRBV10-3,.,CAISEATAPDTQYF,TGTGCCATCAGTGAGGCGACTGCCCCAGATACGCAGTATTTT
few,TRBJ2-1,TRBV20-1,.,CSAPDYNEQFF,TGCAGTGCTCCGGACTACAATGAGCAGTTCTTC
.,TRBJ1-2,TRBV29-1,.,CSVGHRANYGYTF,TGCAGCGTGGGACACCGAGCTAACTATGGCTACACCTTC
.,TRBJ1-1,TRBV5-1,.,CASSVITNTEAFF,TGCGCCAGCAGCGTAATAACTAACACTGAAGCTTTCTTT
.,TRBJ2-3,TRBV30,.,CAWRAGGTDTQYF,TGTGCCTGGAGAGCAGGCGGCACAGATACGCAGTATTTT
.,TRBJ1-5,TRBV29-1,TRBD1,CSVRDRAEQPQHF,TGCAGCGTTCGGGACAGGGCAGAACAGCCCCAGCATTTT
.,TRBJ1-5,TRBV6-5,.,CASSYSGTLSNQPQHF,TGTGCCAGCAGTTACTCAGGAACCCTTAGCAATCAGCCCCAGCATTTT
few,TRBJ2-2,TRBV10-3,.,CAISDRDPTGELFF,TGTGCCATCAGCGACAGAGACCCCACCGGGGAGCTGTTTTTT
.,TRBJ1-2,TRBV5-1,.,CASKDTVSYTF,TGCGCCAGCAAAGACACAGTTAGCTACACCTTC
.,TRBJ1-1,TRBV19,TRBD1,CASSIPVGTGNTEAFF,TGTGCCAGTAGTATACCTGTGGGGACAGGGAACACTGAAGCTTTCTTT
.,TRBJ1-2,TRBV7-9,.,CASSLVGGYGYTF,TGTGCCAGCAGCTTAGTAGGGGGCTATGGCTACACCTTC
once,TRBJ2-7,TRBV30,.,CAWRGAGFGYEQYF,TGTGCCTGGAGGGGGGCAGGGTTTGGCTACGAGCAGTACTTC
.,TRBJ2-7,TRBV10-3,TRBD1,CAISSQTGGLGEQYF,TGTGCCATCAGTTCTCAGACAGGGGGCTTAGGCGAGCAGTACTTC
few,TRBJ2-7,TRBV29-1,TRBD1,CSARGRTGEQYF,TGCAGCGCCCGCGGTCGGACAGGCGAGCAGTACTTC
.,TRBJ1-1,TRBV5-1,.,CASKWGNTEAFF,TGCGCCAGCAAGTGGGGGAACACTGAAGCTTTCTTT
.,TRBJ2-1,TRBV7-2,TRBD2,CASSLTAGGRNEQFF,TGTGCCAGCAGCCTGACGGCGGGGGGGAGGAATGAGCAGTTCTTC
once,TRBJ1-2,TRBV7-8,.,CASSDRDIVPSGYTF,TGTGCCAGCAGCGACCGGGACATCGTACCCAGTGGCTACACCTTC
.,TRBJ1-1,TRBV27,.,CASSLSLVAEAFF,TGTGCCAGCAGTTTATCCCTAGTCGCTGAAGCTTTCTTT
.,TRBJ2-7,TRBV7-9,.,CASSLAGRWEQYF,TGTGCCAGCAGCTTAGCGGGGCGGTGGGAGCAGTACTTC
.,TRBJ1-1,TRBV29-1,.,CSVVPSPMNTEAFF,TGCAGCGTTGTTCCTTCTCCTATGAACACTGAAGCTTTCTTT
few,TRBJ2-5,TRBV11-2,.,CASSLSRLRGETQYF,TGTGCCAGCAGCCTCTCTCGTCTAAGGGGAGAGACCCAGTACTTC
.,TRBJ2-7,TRBV6-5,TRBD1,CASSFGQVSYEQYF,TGTGCCAGCAGTTTCGGACAGGTCTCCTACGAGCAGTACTTC
.,TRBJ1-5,TRBV15,TRBD1,CATSRAQGVSNQPQHF,TGTGCCACCAGCAGAGCACAGGGGGTTAGCAATCAGCCCCAGCATTTT
few,TRBJ2-5,TRBV14,.,CASSPDLGTQYF,TGTGCCAGCAGCCCGGACCTCGGGACCCAGTACTTC
.,TRBJ2-3,TRBV7-6,.,CASSRGRTDTQYF,TGTGCCAGCAGCCGGGGCCGCACAGATACGCAGTATTTT
.,TRBJ1-6,TRBV7-2,.,CASKGGPYNSPLHF,TGTGCCAGCAAGGGGGGTCCCTATAATTCACCCCTCCACTTT
.,TRBJ2-1,TRBV11-3,.,CASSLVYGGASYNEQFF,TGTGCCAGCAGCTTAGTTTACGGAGGGGCCTCCTACAATGAGCAGTTCTTC
few,TRBJ2-7,TRBV29-1,.,CSVGVGGEQYF,TGCAGCGTTGGTGTGGGTGGCGAGCAGTACTTC